Following are 16 T cell receptor beta chains from one sample sequenced in a study of T cells expressing NK-cell markers (dated by TCRdb to about 2020). Library construction relied on 5' RACE. Instrument on record: Illumina HiSeq 2000. TCRdb reprocessed the reads, and each CDR3 protein sequence is entered once, without DNA. The sample's table covers 500,000 or so distinct CDR3 sequences. Approximately 3.6% of the sample lies in the top ten. The sample taken for sequencing was blood T cells: a sorted CD56 or NKG2C T cell subset, CD4+ or CD8+ T cells, or bulk PBMC T cells (not recorded which). Source of these receptors: a young man in good health. Donor details come from another sample of the same person, matched by shared clones.

The rearrangement joins TRBV10-3 to TRBJ2-1; TCRdb's D call of TRBD1 is untestable without DNA. Germline V gene sequence: CDR1 ENHRY, CDR2 SYGVKD. The CDR3 is made up of 14 amino acids. The CDR3 sequence is CAIGVSYRENEQFF.

V usage is TRBV29-1 and J usage is TRBJ1-4. The CDR3 spans 13 residues. Germline assignment: CDR1 SQVTM and CDR2 ANQGSEA. CDR3 region: CSVSLGTNEKLFF.

This sequence joins TRBV29-1 and TRBJ1-1; TCRdb lists TRBD1, though no DNA is available to test this call. CDR3 size: 15 residues. Germline lookup yields CDR1 SQVTM and CDR2 ANQGSEA. The CDR3 spells CSVEARDRSNTEAFF.

The J gene is TRBJ2-5, the V gene TRBV7-3; TCRdb proposes TRBD1, but this gene call is untestable without DNA. CDR1 is SGHTA, CDR2 FQGTGA, per germline. The CDR3 consists of 15 residues. The CDR3 here is CASSLFLGGQETQYF. Looking up the rest from reference TRBV7-3 and TRBJ2-5 gives the full variable domain: GAGVSQTPSNKVTEKGKYVELRCDPISGHTALYWYRQSLGQGPEFLIYFQGTGAADDSGLPNDRFFAVRPEGSVSTLKIQRTERGDSAVYLCASSLFLGGQETQYFGPGTRLLVL.

The CDR3 spells CASSPGLAATQETQYF. This chain connects TRBV14 to TRBJ2-5; the D call from TCRdb, TRBD2, cannot be confirmed without DNA. The CDR3 sequence is 16 residues long. Germline V gene lookup returns CDR1 SGHDN and CDR2 FVKESK. Full variable domain (missing parts from reference TRBV14 and TRBJ2-5): EAGVTQFPSHSVIEKGQTVTLRCDPISGHDNLYWYRRVMGKEIKFLLHFVKESKQDESGMPNNRFLAERTGGTYSTLKVQPAELEDSGVYFCASSPGLAATQETQYFGPGTRLLVL.

The rearrangement uses TRBV7-8 and TRBJ2-1; TCRdb's D call of TRBD2 is untestable without DNA. This CDR3 is built from 19 residues. Germline CDR1 reads SGHVS; CDR2 reads FQNEAQ. CDR3: CASSRRLAGGPQSYNEQFF.

The chain combines TRBV11-2 with TRBJ1-1. CDR1 and CDR2 (germline): SGHAT, FQNNGV. CDR3 length: 15 amino acids. CDR3 in amino acids: CASSLPGGLATEAFF.

This chain uses TRBV15 with TRBJ2-5; checking the TCRdb D call of TRBD1 is not possible without DNA. The CDR3 runs 16 residues. Germline V gives CDR1 LNHNV, CDR2 YYDKDF (reference sequence). CDR3 sequence reads: CATSRERGTGEETQYF.

The V call is TRBV12-3 or TRBV12-4, the J call TRBJ2-1; TCRdb designates TRBD2, a call that cannot be tested without DNA. This CDR3 has 13 amino acids. CDR3: CASSLNMVALQFF.

The V call is TRBV10-3, the J call TRBJ1-5. This CDR3 contains 15 residues. Germline V CDR1 and CDR2: ENHRY, SYGVKD. CDR3 amino acids: CAISESRGSNQPQHF.

The J gene is TRBJ1-1, the V gene TRBV6-2 or TRBV6-3; TCRdb indicates TRBD1, and absent DNA this call remains unverified. Germline V gene sequence: CDR1 MNHEY, CDR2 SVGEGT. The CDR3 consists of 14 residues. The CDR3 is CASSRQGWSTEAFF.

This CDR3 reads CASSSSQGQGPYEQYF. V and J are TRBV7-9 and TRBJ2-7; TCRdb returns TRBD1, unconfirmable since there is no DNA. The CDR3 consists of 16 residues. Germline CDR1 reads SEHNR; CDR2 reads FQNEAQ (reference sequence).

This chain links TRBV12-3 or TRBV12-4 with TRBJ1-1; TCRdb gives TRBD1 as the D gene, but with no DNA this cannot be confirmed. The CDR3 consists of 12 residues. The CDR3 region is CASSPRVKEAFF.

The chain is built from TRBV29-1 and TRBJ2-3. CDR3 length equals 11 residues. CDR1 is SQVTM, CDR2 ANQGSEA, per germline. The CDR3: CSAYSKGRQYF.

CDR3 loop: CASSFLGEGDQETQYF. This chain connects TRBV7-9 to TRBJ2-5; TCRdb's D call of TRBD2 is untestable without DNA. The CDR3 runs to 16 residues. Germline CDR1 and CDR2: SEHNR and FQNEAQ (reference sequence). The complete variable domain, with remaining parts taken from reference TRBV7-9 and TRBJ2-5, reads DTGVSQNPRHKITKRGQNVTFRCDPISEHNRLYWYRQTLGQGPEFLTYFQNEAQLEKSRLLSDRFSAERPKGSFSTLEIQRTEQGDSAMYLCASSFLGEGDQETQYFGPGTRLLVL.

The chain couples TRBV7-9 to TRBJ2-3; the TCRdb call, TRBD2, lacks DNA for checking. Germline CDR1 reads SEHNR; CDR2 reads FQNEAQ (reference sequence). The CDR3 runs 15 residues. The CDR3 region is CASSPGTSGVPTQYF. Full variable domain (rest looked up from reference TRBV7-9 and TRBJ2-3): DTGVSQNPRHKITKRGQNVTFRCDPISEHNRLYWYRQTLGQGPEFLTYFQNEAQLEKSRLLSDRFSAERPKGSFSTLEIQRTEQGDSAMYLCASSPGTSGVPTQYFGPGTRLTVL.